Below, 18 T cell receptor beta chains from the same sample are listed, as sequenced in a study of cytomegalovirus exposure and HLA in healthy donors. With 60 Vbeta and 13 Jbeta primers, the PCR was carried out. Clones were read by immunoSEQ multiplex PCR, and TCRdb kept only the in-frame ones, dropping some. The profile shows roughly 170,000 clones, approximately 80% of them singletons. The source material was PBMCs. The receptors here all came from a man aged 25 to 45 in good health and CMV-seropositive.

This clone was detected only once. V usage is TRBV19 and J usage is TRBJ2-1; 9 bases line up with TRBD1. Germline CDR1 is LNHDA and CDR2 is SQIVND (reference sequence). The CDR3 length is 16 residues. V shed 5 bases and J 8 bases; nucleotides not matched to a gene: 13. CDR3 region: CASSFPGTGFVDEQFF. Written as DNA, the CDR3 is TGTGCCAGTAGTTTCCCCGGGACAGGGTTCGTCGATGAGCAGTTCTTC. The entire variable domain, with the rest obtained from reference TRBV19 and TRBJ2-1, is as follows: DGGITQSPKYLFRKEGQNVTLSCEQNLNHDAMYWYRQDPGQGLRLIYYSQIVNDFQKGDIAEGYSVSREKKESFPLTVTSAQKNPTAFYLCASSFPGTGFVDEQFFGPGTRLTVL.

The chain has TRBV7-6 and TRBJ1-2; D call uncertain. This CDR3 region has 13 residues. V lost 2 bases and J 3 bases, leaving 7 bases between the germline ends. Germline values: CDR1 SGHVS, CDR2 FNYEAQ. The CDR3 sequence: CASSLPGDYGYTF. The CDR3, as DNA: TGTGCCAGCAGCTTACCGGGAGACTATGGCTACACCTTC.

The J gene is TRBJ2-2, the V gene TRBV29-1, with 9 bases lining up with TRBD1. The CDR3 runs 14 residues. V dropped 6 bases and J dropped 1; count of bases not matched to a gene: 3. Germline V gene sequence: CDR1 SQVTM, CDR2 ANQGSEA. DNA of the CDR3: TGCAGCGTCGTGGGACAGGGGAACACCGGGGAGCTGTTTTTT. This gives the protein CSVVGQGNTGELFF.

This chain joins TRBV19 and TRBJ2-7; TRBD2 agrees at 9 bases. The CDR3 is 16 residues long. V was clipped by 0 bases and J by 0 bases; unmatched bases: 3. Germline V gene sequence: CDR1 LNHDA, CDR2 SQIVND (reference sequence). Here the CDR3 reads CASSIDSGGSSYEQYF. Here the CDR3 DNA reads TGTGCCAGTAGTATAGATAGCGGGGGAAGCTCCTACGAGCAGTACTTC.

The chain is built from TRBV18 and TRBJ2-7; TRBD2 is a possible D gene (6 bases). The CDR3 runs 14 residues. Germline CDR1 KGHSH, CDR2 LQKENI. Trimming removed 6 bases from V and 4 bases from J, with 16 bases in between. CDR3 coding DNA: TGTGCCAGCTCTCATACCCGCGGGGAATACGAGCAGTACTTC. Encoded protein: CASSHTRGEYEQYF.

This chain joins TRBV4-1 and TRBJ2-7; TRBD1 is a possible D gene (5 bases). Trimming stripped 2 bases from V and 4 bases from J, with 6 bases between. The CDR3 contains 12 residues. The germline gives CDR1 MGHRA, CDR2 YSYEKL. CDR3 DNA sequence: TGCGCCAGCAGCCAATCAGGGTACGAGCAGTACTTC. It specifies CASSQSGYEQYF.

Regarding this clone: Distinct nucleotide sequences in the sample also encode this CDR3. This chain links TRBV5-1 with TRBJ1-5, with a possible D match to TRBD1 (5 bases). With 0 bases removed from V and 4 bases from J, the gap between germline ends came to 8 bases. The CDR3 consists of 14 residues. Germline CDR1 reads SGHRS; CDR2 reads YFSETQ. CDR3 residues: CASSLDGGNQPQHF. The CDR3 region has the DNA TGCGCCAGCAGCTTGGACGGGGGAAATCAGCCCCAGCATTTT.

The chain couples TRBV19 to TRBJ2-5, with 7 bases that match TRBD1. Germline assignment: CDR1 LNHDA and CDR2 SQIVND (reference sequence). The CDR3 sequence is 14 residues long. Losses at the gene ends were 4 bases for V and 3 bases for J; bases not matched to a gene: 5. This chain's CDR3 is CASSSWGTEETQYF. CDR3 DNA sequence: TGTGCCAGTAGTAGTTGGGGGACAGAAGAGACCCAGTACTTC.

The chain recombines TRBV27 with TRBJ2-7; 11 bases align to TRBD2. V lost 6 bases and J lost 3; bases outside the gene matches: 10. Germline CDR1 MNHEY, CDR2 SMNVEV (reference sequence). The CDR3 has 16 residues. The CDR3 DNA reads TGTGCCAGCAGGGTCGCTAGCGGGAGGCTGATCTACGAGCAGTACTTC. The encoded protein is CASRVASGRLIYEQYF.

The chain is built from TRBV5-5 and TRBJ2-1; perhaps TRBD1 as D (6 bases). Looked up from germline, CDR1 is SGHKS and CDR2 is YYEKEE (reference sequence). V shed 0 bases and J shed 2 bases, with 12 bases lying between them. The CDR3 spans 16 residues. The DNA for the CDR3 is TGTGCCAGCAGCTTGGCCCCGGGACACCCCTACAATGAGCAGTTCTTC. It encodes CASSLAPGHPYNEQFF.

The rearrangement uses TRBV30 and TRBJ2-5; the match to TRBD1 covers 9 bases. Germline CDR1 GTSNPN, CDR2 SVGIG (reference sequence). This CDR3 contains 14 residues. The junction had 2 bases not matched to a gene; V was cut back by 3 bases and J by 0 bases. For the CDR3, the DNA is TGTGCCTGGAGCCGGGACAGGGACCAAGAGACCCAGTACTTC. Residues: CAWSRDRDQETQYF.

CDR3 bases: TGTGCCAGTACCCAAGGACTAGCGGGAGTTGACGAGCAGTACTTC. Translated: CASTQGLAGVDEQYF. The chain recombines TRBV19 with TRBJ2-7; TRBD2 agrees at 13 bases. The V gene's germline CDR1 is LNHDA and CDR2 SQIVND (reference sequence). The junction had 8 bases not matched to a gene; V was cut back by 7 bases and J by 5 bases. The CDR3 covers 15 residues.

This clone was counted a few times. The chain couples TRBV7-2 to TRBJ1-1, with 7 bases fitting TRBD1. The germline CDR1 and CDR2 sequences are SGHTA and FQGNSA. This CDR3 region has 16 residues. V gave up 6 bases and J gave up 3 bases; unmatched junction bases: 13. Written as DNA, the CDR3 is TGTGCCAGCAGTGAAAACCTCGGGACAGTCGACACTGAAGCTTTCTTT. Translating it yields CASSENLGTVDTEAFF.

CDR3 protein: CSVGQGSSYEQYF. CDR3 coding DNA: TGCAGCGTTGGACAGGGGAGCTCCTACGAGCAGTACTTC. This chain links TRBV29-1 with TRBJ2-5, with TRBD1 matching over 8 bases. The J call could be wrong; TRBJ2-7 is a better fit for the DNA end. Germline lookup yields CDR1 SQVTM and CDR2 ANQGSEA. This CDR3 has 13 residues.

The chain uses TRBV10-3 and TRBJ2-3, with D possibly being TRBD2 (5 bases). This CDR3 region has 14 residues. Trimming stripped 6 bases from V and 0 bases from J, with 10 bases between. CDR1 ENHRY and CDR2 SYGVKD come from the germline V gene. The CDR3: CAISDSSSTDTQYF. The CDR3 DNA is TGTGCCATCAGCGACTCTAGCAGCACAGATACGCAGTATTTT.

Only one count was recorded for this clone. The chain has TRBV27 and TRBJ2-5, with 10 bases lining up with TRBD2. V gave up 5 bases and J gave up 3 bases; unmatched junction bases: 9. The CDR3 is 16 amino acids. Germline loops: CDR1 MNHEY, CDR2 SMNVEV (reference sequence). The CDR3 DNA reads as TGTGCCAGCAGTCCCCTGGCTAGCGGGGGAAAAGAGACCCAGTACTTC. The encoded protein is CASSPLASGGKETQYF.

This clone was seen just once. This sequence joins TRBV28 and TRBJ1-5; D gene unclear. Trimming shortened V by 1 base and J by 5 bases, and 21 bases separated the two germline ends. Germline V gene sequence: CDR1 MDHEN, CDR2 SYDVKM. This CDR3 is built from 18 residues. The CDR3 nucleotides read TGTGCCAGCAGTTTATTTAAAATCGGGCGGGGAGCCCATCAGCCCCAGCATTTT. This encodes CASSLFKIGRGAHQPQHF. The variable domain in full, completed from reference TRBV28 and TRBJ1-5, reads DVKVTQSSRYLVKRTGEKVFLECVQDMDHENMFWYRQDPGLGLRLIYFSYDVKMKEKGDIPEGYSVSREKKERFSLILESASTNQTSMYLCASSLFKIGRGAHQPQHFGDGTRLSIL.

V and J are TRBV18 and TRBJ1-2, with 10 bases fitting TRBD1. This CDR3 comprises 15 residues. Trimming cost V 6 bases and J 5 bases; bases outside gene matches: 9. The germline CDR1 and CDR2 sequences are KGHSH and LQKENI. The CDR3, as DNA: TGTGCCAGCTCTAATAACCCGGGACAGGGGTATGGCTACACCTTC. This translates into CASSNNPGQGYGYTF.